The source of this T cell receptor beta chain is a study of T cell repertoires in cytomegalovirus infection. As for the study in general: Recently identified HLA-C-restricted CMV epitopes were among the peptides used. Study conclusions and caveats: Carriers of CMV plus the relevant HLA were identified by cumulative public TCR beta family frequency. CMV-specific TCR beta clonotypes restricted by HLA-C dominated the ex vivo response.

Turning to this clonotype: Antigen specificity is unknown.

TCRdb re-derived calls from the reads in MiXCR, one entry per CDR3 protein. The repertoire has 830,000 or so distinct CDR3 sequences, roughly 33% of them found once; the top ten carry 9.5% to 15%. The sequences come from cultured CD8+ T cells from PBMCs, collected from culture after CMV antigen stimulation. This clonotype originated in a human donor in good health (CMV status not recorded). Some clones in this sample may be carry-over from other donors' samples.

Here the CDR3 reads CASSFRDRGPSNYGYTF. As DNA, the CDR3 is TGTGCCAGCAGCTTCCGGGACAGGGGGCCGTCAAACTATGGCTACACCTTC. This chain connects TRBV7-9 to TRBJ1-2; 12 bases fit TRBD1. The CDR3 covers 17 residues. With 3 bases clipped from V and 2 bases from J, the junction kept 7 bases outside the gene matches. Germline CDR1 reads SEHNR; CDR2 reads FQNEAQ (reference sequence). Combining the CDR3 with reference TRBV7-9 and TRBJ1-2 gives the whole variable domain DTGVSQNPRHKITKRGQNVTFRCDPISEHNRLYWYRQTLGQGPEFLTYFQNEAQLEKSRLLSDRFSAERPKGSFSTLEIQRTEQGDSAMYLCASSFRDRGPSNYGYTFGSGTRLTVV.